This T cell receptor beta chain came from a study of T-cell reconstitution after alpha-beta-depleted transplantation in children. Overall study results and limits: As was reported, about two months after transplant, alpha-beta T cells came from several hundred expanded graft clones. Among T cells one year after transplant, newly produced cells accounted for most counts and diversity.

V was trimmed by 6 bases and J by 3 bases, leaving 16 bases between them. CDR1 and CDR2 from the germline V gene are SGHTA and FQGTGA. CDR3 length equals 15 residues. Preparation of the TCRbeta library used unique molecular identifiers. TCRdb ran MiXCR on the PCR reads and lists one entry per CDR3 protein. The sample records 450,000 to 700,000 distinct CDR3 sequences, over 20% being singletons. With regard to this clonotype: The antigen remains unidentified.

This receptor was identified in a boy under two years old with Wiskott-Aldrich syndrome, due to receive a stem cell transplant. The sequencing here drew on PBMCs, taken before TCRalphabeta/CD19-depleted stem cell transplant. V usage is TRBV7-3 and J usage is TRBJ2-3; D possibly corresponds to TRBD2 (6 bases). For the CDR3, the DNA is TGTGCCAGCAGTCAAACGGGAGTATCGACAGATACGCAGTATTTT. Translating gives CASSQTGVSTDTQYF.